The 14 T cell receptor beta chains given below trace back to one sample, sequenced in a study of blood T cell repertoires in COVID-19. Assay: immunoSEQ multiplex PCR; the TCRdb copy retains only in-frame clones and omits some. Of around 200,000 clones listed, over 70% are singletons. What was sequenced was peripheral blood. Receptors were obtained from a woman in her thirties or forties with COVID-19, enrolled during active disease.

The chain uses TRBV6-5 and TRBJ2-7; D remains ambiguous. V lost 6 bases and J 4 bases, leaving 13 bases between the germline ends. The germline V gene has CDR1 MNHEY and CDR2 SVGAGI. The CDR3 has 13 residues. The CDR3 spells CASRRSGFYEQYF. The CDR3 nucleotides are TGTGCCAGCAGGCGATCGGGTTTTTACGAGCAGTACTTC.

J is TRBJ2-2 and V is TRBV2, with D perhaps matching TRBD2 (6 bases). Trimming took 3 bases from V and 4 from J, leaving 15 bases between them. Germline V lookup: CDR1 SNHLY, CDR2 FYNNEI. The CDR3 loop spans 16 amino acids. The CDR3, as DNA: TGTGCCAGCAGTGAGTTTGGAGGGAGTCCCACCGGGGAGCTGTTTTTT. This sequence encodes CASSEFGGSPTGELFF.

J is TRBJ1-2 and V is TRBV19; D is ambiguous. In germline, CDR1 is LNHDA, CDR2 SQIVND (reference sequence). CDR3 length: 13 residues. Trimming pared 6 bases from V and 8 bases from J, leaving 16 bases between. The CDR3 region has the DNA TGTGCCAGTAGCGACTCCCCCCCCCGGGGCTACACCTTC. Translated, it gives CASSDSPPRGYTF.

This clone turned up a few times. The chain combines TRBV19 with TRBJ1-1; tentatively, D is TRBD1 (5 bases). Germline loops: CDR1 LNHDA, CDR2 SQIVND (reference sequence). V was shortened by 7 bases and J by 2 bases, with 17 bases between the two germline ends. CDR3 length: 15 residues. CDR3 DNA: TGTGCCAGTATTCCCGGACAATTTCATAACACTGAAGCTTTCTTT. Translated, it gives CASIPGQFHNTEAFF.

CDR3 amino acids: CSVGHGAGSGYNEQFF. The CDR3 region has the DNA TGCAGCGTTGGCCACGGGGCGGGATCGGGGTACAATGAGCAGTTCTTC. V usage is TRBV29-1 and J usage is TRBJ2-1; a possible D gene is TRBD2 (6 bases). The CDR3 extends over 16 amino acids. Germline-derived CDR1 and CDR2 are SQVTM and ANQGSEA. Trimming pared 4 bases from V and 4 bases from J, leaving 20 bases between.

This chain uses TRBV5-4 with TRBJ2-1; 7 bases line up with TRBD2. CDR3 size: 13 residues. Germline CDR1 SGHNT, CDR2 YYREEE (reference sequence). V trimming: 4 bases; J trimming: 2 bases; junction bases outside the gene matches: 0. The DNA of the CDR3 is TGTGCCAGCAGCGCGGGGGCCTACAATGAGCAGTTCTTC. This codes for CASSAGAYNEQFF.

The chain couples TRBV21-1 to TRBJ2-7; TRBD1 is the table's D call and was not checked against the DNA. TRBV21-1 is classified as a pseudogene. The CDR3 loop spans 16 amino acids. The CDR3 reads CASSKGGDSSFYEQYF. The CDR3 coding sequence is TGTGCCAGCAGCAAAGGGGGGGACAGTTCTTTCTACGAGCAGTACTTC.

The CDR3 is CATSRDVSETQYF. The CDR3, as DNA: TGTGCCACCAGCAGAGATGTATCAGAGACCCAGTACTTC. The chain recombines TRBV15 with TRBJ2-5; D ambiguous. Germline CDR1 is LNHNV and CDR2 is YYDKDF (reference sequence). Trimming removed 0 bases from V and 4 bases from J, with 6 bases in between. The CDR3 is 13 residues long.

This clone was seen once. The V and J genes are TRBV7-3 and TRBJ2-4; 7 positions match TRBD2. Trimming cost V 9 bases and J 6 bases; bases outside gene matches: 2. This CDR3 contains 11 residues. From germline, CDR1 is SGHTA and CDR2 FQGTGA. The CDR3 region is CASLAANIQYF. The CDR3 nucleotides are TGTGCCAGTCTAGCGGCAAACATTCAGTACTTC.

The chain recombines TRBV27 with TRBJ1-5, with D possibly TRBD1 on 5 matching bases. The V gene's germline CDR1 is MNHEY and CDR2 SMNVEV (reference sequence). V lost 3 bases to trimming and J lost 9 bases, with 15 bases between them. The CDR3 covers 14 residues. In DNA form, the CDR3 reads TGTGCCAGCAGTTTCGGGGGTTCAGGACTGCCCCAGCATTTT. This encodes CASSFGGSGLPQHF.

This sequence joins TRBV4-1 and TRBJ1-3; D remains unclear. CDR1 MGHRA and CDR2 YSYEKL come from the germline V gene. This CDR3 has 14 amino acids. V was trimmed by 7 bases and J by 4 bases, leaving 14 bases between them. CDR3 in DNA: TGCGCCAGCACCCCTGGAGCGGTAGGAAACACCATATATTTT. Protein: CASTPGAVGNTIYF.

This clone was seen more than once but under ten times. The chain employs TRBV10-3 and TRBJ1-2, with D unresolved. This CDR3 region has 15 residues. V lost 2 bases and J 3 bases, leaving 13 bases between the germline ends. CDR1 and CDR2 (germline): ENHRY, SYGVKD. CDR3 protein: CAISEEAGFDYGYTF. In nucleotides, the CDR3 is TGTGCCATCAGTGAGGAGGCGGGGTTTGACTATGGCTACACCTTC.

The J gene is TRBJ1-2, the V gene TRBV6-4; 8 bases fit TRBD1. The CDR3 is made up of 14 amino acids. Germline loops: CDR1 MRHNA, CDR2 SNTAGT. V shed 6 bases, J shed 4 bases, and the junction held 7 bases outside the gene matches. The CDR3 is CASSPRGQSYGYTF. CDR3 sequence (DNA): TGTGCCAGCAGCCCCAGGGGGCAGAGCTATGGCTACACCTTC.

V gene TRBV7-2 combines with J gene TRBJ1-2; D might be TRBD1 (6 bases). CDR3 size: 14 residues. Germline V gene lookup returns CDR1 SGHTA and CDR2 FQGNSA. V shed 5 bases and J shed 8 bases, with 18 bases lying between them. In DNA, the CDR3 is TGTGCCAGCAGCCTCGTCCAGACAGGCCAAGGCTACACCTTC. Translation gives CASSLVQTGQGYTF.